The T cell receptor beta chain described here comes from a study of blood T cell repertoires in COVID-19 (TCRdb year 2020). Regarding the study in general: Samples from collaborators originated in the United States, Italy and Spain and spanned both the acute and convalescent phases of COVID-19. Subjects who had been exposed to COVID-19, were actively infected with it, or had recovered from it provided the deeply sampled blood TCRbeta repertoires that made up the dataset. The samples were drawn from two sources: the first 160 participants of the ongoing ImmuneRACE study, and some 1,300 subjects contributed by 6 global collaborators. The prospective study material was composed of cDNA or gDNA derived from T cells, B-cell-depleted T cells, or PBMCs. Where available, HLA class I and class II types were taken from metadata supplied by the sample provider and were not determined by assay-based typing. Nearly every sample came with metadata listing a de-identified subject ID, COVID-19 status, age in years and sex. The repertoires were released in a freely available public database intended as a resource for research on the immune response to SARS-CoV-2. The study at large found these results: The quantity of clinical and demographic metadata differed by source and by participant and was supplied without curation.

TCRbeta CDR3 regions were amplified from genomic DNA using the immunoSEQ Assay, a bias-controlled multiplex PCR. The paper's data handling went like this. Within the assay, amplification of reference gene primers was used to estimate how many nucleated cells each sample contained. To quantify the absolute abundance of each unique TCRbeta CDR3 rearrangement, sequence reads were collapsed and filtered. For each sample, productive Simpson clonality was calculated by taking the square root of Simpson's diversity index across productive rearrangements. TCRdb limited this immuneACCESS table to in-frame rearrangements with V and J called. A share of clones is missing; checked studies link under half to unresolved V genes, and the rest is unexplained. The DNA gave D and trimming, while V, J and clone size come from that table. This sample comprises 130,000 or so clones, more than 70% of them detected only once. Approximately 4% of the sample comes from the top ten.

With regard to this clone: Its antigen target is currently unknown. No base quality information exists; no much larger clone differs at one position.

Whole blood was collected in K2EDTA tubes by collaborating institutions according to the institutions' own protocols. For TCRbeta analysis, collaborator samples were shipped as frozen whole blood, as isolated PBMCs, or as DNA extracted from either sample type. Source material: peripheral blood. This clonotype was obtained from a human donor in a cohort sampled during active COVID-19.

CDR3 protein: CASSMEGGRQETQYF. The sequenced DNA: TGTGCCAGTAGTATGGAGGGGGGGCGTCAGGAGACCCAGTACTTC. The rearrangement combines TRBV19 with TRBJ2-5; tentative D gene TRBD2, with 7 bases matching. V gives up 3 bases and J gives up 5 bases, and the segment between their germline ends measures 16 bases. CDR1 and CDR2 are drawn from the germline V gene (reference sequence): LNHDA, SQIVND. The CDR3, from cysteine to phenylalanine, totals 15 residues. Left in the record is the CDR3 DNA by itself, 45 bases read in frame from the first base.